This entry lists 2 T cell receptor beta chains sequenced from one sample in a study of blood T cell repertoires in COVID-19 (dated by TCRdb to about 2020). Libraries were made using the immunoSEQ multiplex PCR assay. TCRdb holds this immuneACCESS table with in-frame rearrangements only. Some clones are missing; in checked studies, unresolved V genes explain under half, and the rest has no known cause. For this sample the table gives around 100,000 clones, of which about 85% were detected only once. 13% of the sample goes to the ten largest clones. Input material: peripheral blood. Receptors were obtained from a human donor in a cohort sampled during active COVID-19.

The V gene is TRBV27, the J gene TRBJ1-1, with 7 positions matching TRBD1. There are 16 residues in the CDR3. The V and J ends lost 0 bases and 8 bases, in that order; junction bases with no gene match: 12. Germline assignment: CDR1 MNHEY and CDR2 SMNVEV (reference sequence). The CDR3 sequence: CASSLSKARTGREAFF. The CDR3, as DNA: TGTGCCAGCAGTTTATCGAAGGCCCGGACAGGCCGCGAAGCTTTCTTT.

This chain joins TRBV7-5 and TRBJ2-1; TRBD1, the table's D call, lacks a check against the DNA. TRBV7-5 is assigned pseudogene status. The CDR3 runs 13 residues. The CDR3 sequence: CARSTRDKGEQFF. CDR3 DNA: TGTGCCAGAAGCACCCGGGACAAAGGAGAGCAGTTCTTC.